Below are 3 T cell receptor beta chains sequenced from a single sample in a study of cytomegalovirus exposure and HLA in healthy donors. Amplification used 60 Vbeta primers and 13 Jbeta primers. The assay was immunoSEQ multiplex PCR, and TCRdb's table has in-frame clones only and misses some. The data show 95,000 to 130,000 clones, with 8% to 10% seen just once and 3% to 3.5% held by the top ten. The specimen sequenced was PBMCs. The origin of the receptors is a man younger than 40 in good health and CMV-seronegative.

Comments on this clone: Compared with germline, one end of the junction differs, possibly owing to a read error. The CDR3 coding sequence is TGTGCCAGCAGCGTAGGGCAGGGTTACTTCGGCTACCCCTTC. It specifies CASSVGQGYFGYPF. V usage is TRBV9 and J usage is TRBJ1-2; the D gene is possibly TRBD1 (5 bases). The CDR3 runs to 14 residues. The germline CDR1 and CDR2 sequences are SGDLS and YYNGEE.

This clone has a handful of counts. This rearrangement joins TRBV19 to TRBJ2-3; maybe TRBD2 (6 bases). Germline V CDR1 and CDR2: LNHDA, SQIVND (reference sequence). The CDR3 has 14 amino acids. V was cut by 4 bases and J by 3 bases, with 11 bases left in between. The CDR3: CASSRDWGTDTQYF. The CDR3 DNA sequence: TGTGCCAGTAGTAGGGACTGGGGGACAGATACGCAGTATTTT. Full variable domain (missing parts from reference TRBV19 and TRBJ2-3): DGGITQSPKYLFRKEGQNVTLSCEQNLNHDAMYWYRQDPGQGLRLIYYSQIVNDFQKGDIAEGYSVSREKKESFPLTVTSAQKNPTAFYLCASSRDWGTDTQYFGPGTRLTVL.

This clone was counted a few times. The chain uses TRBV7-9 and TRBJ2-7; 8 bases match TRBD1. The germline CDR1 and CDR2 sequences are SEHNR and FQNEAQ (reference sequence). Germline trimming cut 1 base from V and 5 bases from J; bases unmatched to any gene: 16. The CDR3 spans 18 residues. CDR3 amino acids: CASSLVFLDRVGKDEQYF. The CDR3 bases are TGTGCCAGCAGCTTAGTTTTTCTGGACAGGGTTGGAAAGGACGAGCAGTACTTC.